This T cell receptor (beta chain) emerged from a study of shared clonotypes between healthy human individuals. Study overall: The cohort had a couple of women and a few men, ages 18 to 49.

V gave up 5 bases and J gave up 2 bases; unmatched junction bases: 5. Per germline, CDR1 SGHTA and CDR2 FQGNSA. The CDR3 totals 15 residues. Remarks on this clone: Its antigen is as yet unknown.

Using immunoSEQ multiplex PCR, the repertoire was profiled, and TCRdb retains in-frame clones only, with some absent. The data show 2 million to 2.5 million clones, approximately 94% seen once. Study observations and caveats: Non-shared clonotypes displayed generation probabilities falling below those of clonotypes present in all four donors. The sampled material consisted only of blood, and tissue repertoires are likely to differ. The study found about 5% of naive CD4 clonotypes shared across several donors.

The receptor was isolated from a man aged 18 to 35 in good health. Sequenced input: naive CD4+ T cells sorted from blood. Subset: CD45RA+ positively selected. The rearrangement joins TRBV7-2 to TRBJ2-3, with 9 positions matching TRBD1. CDR3 region: CASSAQGANTDTQYF. CDR3 DNA: TGTGCCAGCAGCGCACAGGGGGCGAACACAGATACGCAGTATTTT.